The 22 T cell receptor beta chains reported below all come from one sample, sequenced in a study of blood T cells in healthy people across ages. Then a second PCR, running roughly 7 to 11 cycles, was carried out with a sample-barcoded 5' primer and a J-beta primer mix. MiXCR, run by TCRdb on the 5' RACE reads, gives a single entry per CDR3 protein. There are more than 900,000 distinct CDR3 sequences in the sample; about 27% occur only once, and roughly 10% lies in the top ten. The same data also went into a second study, on T cells of mothers and their children.

Sequences were obtained from blood. These receptors were obtained from a woman in her thirties or forties in good health.

This clonotype is labeled medium-sized. V and J are TRBV3-1 and TRBJ2-7; the D is unclear. V was shortened by 1 base and J by 0 bases, with 19 bases between the two germline ends. The CDR3 spans 18 residues. CDR1 is LGHDT, CDR2 YNNKEL, per germline (reference sequence). This chain's CDR3 is CASSQGPPDSPSSYEQYF. CDR3 nucleotides: TGTGCCAGCAGCCAAGGTCCGCCGGATAGCCCAAGCTCCTACGAGCAGTACTTC.

Ten or more counts support this clonotype. V usage is TRBV20-1 and J usage is TRBJ2-7; D not resolved. Looked up from germline, CDR1 is DFQATT and CDR2 is SNEGSKA (reference sequence). The CDR3 spans 13 residues. Trimming stripped 2 bases from V and 0 bases from J, with 8 bases between. CDR3 sequence: CSARTTNSYEQYF. The CDR3 DNA reads as TGCAGTGCTAGAACGACAAACTCCTACGAGCAGTACTTC.

This clonotype was picked up a small number of times. V usage is TRBV11-1 and J usage is TRBJ1-1; TRBD1 agrees at 7 bases. Germline V gene lookup returns CDR1 SGHAT and CDR2 FQDESV (reference sequence). The CDR3 runs 14 residues. V was clipped by 6 bases and J by 5 bases; unmatched bases: 9. The CDR3 loop reads CASSSRGLGTEAFF. In nucleotides, the CDR3 is TGTGCCAGCAGTTCAAGGGGGCTGGGGACTGAAGCTTTCTTT.

The chain carries TRBV7-9 and TRBJ2-5, with a tentative D call TRBD2 (5 bases). The CDR3 contains 10 residues. The V gene's germline CDR1 is SEHNR and CDR2 FQNEAQ (reference sequence). V lost 7 bases, J lost 7 bases, and 7 bases lay in between. This CDR3 is CASKEGTQYF. In DNA, the CDR3 is TGTGCCAGCAAAGAGGGGACCCAGTACTTC.

About this clonotype itself: A much larger clone sits a single nucleotide away, making a read error possible. Without the conserved terminal phenylalanine or tryptophan, this CDR3 likely stems from a read error. The rearrangement uses TRBV7-9 and TRBJ1-2, with 9 nucleotides matching TRBD1. The CDR3 has 13 amino acids. V lost 2 bases to trimming and J lost 9 bases; unmatched junction nucleotides: 4. Germline V gene sequence: CDR1 SEHNR, CDR2 FQNEAQ (reference sequence). The CDR3 DNA is TGTGCCAGCAGCTTAACCGGGACAGGGCGCTACACCTCC. Its translation is CASSLTGTGRYTS.

In regard to this clonotype: This clone may be a read error of a much larger clone one base away. This sequence joins TRBV10-3 and TRBJ1-5; TRBD1 matches at 7 bases. J was trimmed by 5 bases and V by 0 bases; bases with no gene match: 4. The germline V gene has CDR1 ENHRY and CDR2 SYGVKD. This CDR3 spans 15 amino acids. The CDR3 is CAISESKGAYQPQHF. The CDR3 region has the DNA TGTGCCATCAGTGAGTCGAAGGGGGCGTATCAGCCCCAGCATTTT.

This clonotype was seen repeatedly, ten times or more. The rearrangement links TRBV12-3 or TRBV12-4 to TRBJ1-6; TRBD1 agrees at 8 bases. After removal of 3 bases from V and 7 bases from J, the junction contained 8 bases not matched to a gene. The CDR3 loop spans 16 amino acids. The CDR3: CASSLNAGGANSPLHF. The CDR3 DNA sequence: TGTGCCAGCAGTTTGAATGCAGGGGGCGCGAATTCACCCCTCCACTTT.

This clonotype was seen a handful of times. CDR3 bases: TGTGCCACCAGCTTCCGAACTAATGAGGCTCAGCCCCAGCATTTT. This encodes CATSFRTNEAQPQHF. The genes are TRBV15 and TRBJ1-5; D is unresolved. The CDR3 totals 15 residues. The V and J ends lost 5 bases and 6 bases respectively, with 17 bases between them. In germline, CDR1 is LNHNV, CDR2 YYDKDF (reference sequence). Based on the CDR3 plus reference TRBV15 and TRBJ1-5, the full variable domain is DAMVIQNPRYQVTQFGKPVTLSCSQTLNHNVMYWYQQKSSQAPKLLFHYYDKDFNNEADTPDNFQSRRPNTSFCFLDIRSPGLGDTAMYLCATSFRTNEAQPQHFGDGTRLSIL.

This clonotype was picked up a small number of times. CDR3 sequence (DNA): TGTGCCAGCAGCTCCCAAAGTACCTACGAGCAGTACTTC. It yields the protein CASSSQSTYEQYF. V gene TRBV7-9 combines with J gene TRBJ2-7, with no clear D. This CDR3 region has 13 residues. Germline lookup yields CDR1 SEHNR and CDR2 FQNEAQ (reference sequence). Trimming removed 4 bases at V and 2 bases at J, with 9 bases between.

This clonotype was observed many times. This chain links TRBV12-3 or TRBV12-4 with TRBJ2-1, with 9 bases matching TRBD1. Trimming cost V 6 bases and J 2 bases; bases outside gene matches: 5. The CDR3 covers 15 residues. The CDR3 reads CASRGGQGAYNEQFF. The CDR3 region has the DNA TGTGCCAGCAGGGGGGGACAGGGCGCCTACAATGAGCAGTTCTTC.

This chain joins TRBV28 and TRBJ2-7; 8 bases are shared with TRBD1. The J call is in doubt because the DNA end fits TRBJ2-5 better. CDR1 MDHEN and CDR2 SYDVKM come from the germline V gene. The CDR3 consists of 17 residues. The CDR3 here is CASSLSGPRTGPETQYF. The DNA of the CDR3 is TGTGCCAGCAGTTTATCCGGTCCAAGGACAGGGCCAGAGACCCAGTACTTC.

The chain couples TRBV7-9 to TRBJ2-1; 10 nucleotides match TRBD2. The CDR3 extends over 16 amino acids. The germline V gene has CDR1 SEHNR and CDR2 FQNEAQ (reference sequence). The J segment lost 9 bases and the V segment lost 3 bases, leaving 11 bases of the junction unmatched. CDR3 nucleotide sequence: TGTGCCAGCAGCTTGTCTTGGAGCGGGGGGGCCGCTGAGCAGTTCTTC. Translation gives CASSLSWSGGAAEQFF.

Notes on this clonotype: Compared with germline, one end of the junction differs, possibly owing to a read error. J is TRBJ1-1 and V is TRBV7-6; 9 nucleotides agree with TRBD1. The germline CDR1 and CDR2 sequences are SGHVS and FNYEAQ. The CDR3 is 14 amino acids. The CDR3 region is CAGSKGQGVPEAFF. The CDR3 region has the DNA TGTGCCGGCAGCAAGGGACAGGGTGTTCCTGAAGCTTTCTTT.

This clonotype was picked up many times. The rearrangement links TRBV20-1 to TRBJ2-7; 7 bases align to TRBD2. The CDR3 runs to 14 residues. Germline-derived CDR1 and CDR2 are DFQATT and SNEGSKA (reference sequence). The trim removed 5 bases at V and 2 bases at J, leaving 9 bases unmatched. The CDR3 DNA is TGCAGTGCTTGGGGGGGGAACTCCCCCTACGAGCAGTACTTC. The encoded protein is CSAWGGNSPYEQYF.

To note about this clonotype: Given a much more abundant clone one base away, this may be a read error. The chain is built from TRBV5-5 and TRBJ2-7; either TRBD1 or TRBD2 may supply D (5 bases each). The end of the DNA is better explained by TRBJ2-5, so the J call may be wrong. The V gene's germline CDR1 is SGHKS and CDR2 YYEKEE (reference sequence). The CDR3 sequence is 13 residues long. The CDR3 DNA sequence: TGTGCCAGCAGCTTGGGGGACGTGGAGACCCAGTACTTC. It translates to CASSLGDVETQYF.

The table lists this clonotype with many counts. The chain carries TRBV10-3 and TRBJ2-5; D might be TRBD2 (5 bases). V lost 6 bases to trimming and J lost 5 bases, with 13 bases between them. CDR1 and CDR2 (germline): ENHRY, SYGVKD. The CDR3 consists of 13 residues. CDR3 protein: CAIRDPSGETQYF. CDR3 nucleotides: TGTGCCATCAGGGACCCCTCGGGGGAGACCCAGTACTTC.

The gene calls are TRBV20-1 and TRBJ1-5; TRBD1 might be the D (5 bases). Germline V lookup: CDR1 DFQATT, CDR2 SNEGSKA (reference sequence). The ends were cut back, 6 bases at V and 0 bases at J, with 21 bases in the middle. The CDR3 spans 17 residues. CDR3 protein: CSALELGRGYSNQPQHF. The CDR3, as DNA: TGCAGTGCGCTAGAGTTGGGGAGGGGCTATAGCAATCAGCCCCAGCATTTT.

This clonotype has only a few counts. This chain joins TRBV29-1 and TRBJ2-2; D unclear. The V end lost 4 bases, the J end lost 0 bases, and 9 bases lay between the germline ends. This CDR3 comprises 14 residues. CDR1 is SQVTM and CDR2 is ANQGSEA in the germline V gene. The CDR3 sequence is CSVVPNPNTGELFF. The CDR3, as DNA: TGCAGCGTTGTCCCAAACCCGAACACCGGGGAGCTGTTTTTT.

The chain joins TRBV2 to TRBJ1-5; D is perhaps TRBD1 (5 bases). This CDR3 spans 15 amino acids. From germline, CDR1 is SNHLY and CDR2 FYNNEI. Trimming took 7 bases from V and 0 from J, leaving 13 bases between them. The CDR3 loop is CASKTEPTSNQPQHF. The CDR3 DNA is TGTGCCAGCAAGACAGAACCGACTAGCAATCAGCCCCAGCATTTT.

The chain employs TRBV7-2 and TRBJ1-3, with 7 bases fitting TRBD1. J was trimmed by 6 bases and V by 0 bases; bases with no gene match: 8. Looked up from germline, CDR1 is SGHTA and CDR2 is FQGNSA. The CDR3 spans 16 residues. The CDR3 loop is CASSLALRQGENTIYF. The CDR3 bases are TGTGCCAGCAGCTTAGCGCTAAGACAGGGTGAAAACACCATATATTTT.

This clonotype was detected many times. The genes are TRBV6-5 and TRBJ1-2; D is undetermined. CDR3 length: 13 amino acids. The V gene lost 6 bases and the J gene lost 4 bases, with 12 bases spanning the gap. CDR1 is MNHEY and CDR2 is SVGAGI in the germline V gene. DNA for the CDR3: TGTGCCAGCAGGCTTGGGTTAAGCTATGGCTACACCTTC. Translating gives CASRLGLSYGYTF.

The chain has TRBV28 and TRBJ2-1; 13 bases line up with TRBD2. Looked up from germline, CDR1 is MDHEN and CDR2 is SYDVKM. This CDR3 spans 16 amino acids. The V segment lost 6 bases and the J segment 12 bases; nucleotides outside the gene matches: 14. In nucleotides, the CDR3 is TGTGCCAGCAGCAACCCGGGACTAGCGGGGATCGGAGGGCAGTTCTTC. This encodes CASSNPGLAGIGGQFF.